The 10 T cell receptor beta chains below come from one sample, sequenced in a study of graft-versus-host responses after intestinal transplantation. These TCRs are of unknown antigen specificity. Data came from immunoSEQ multiplex PCR; TCRdb stores just in-frame clones and leaves some out. The table has 85,000 to 100,000 clones, 91% seen once. The sequencing here drew on unstimulated CD4+ T cells sorted from spleen or lymph node cells, taken before transplant. Receptors were obtained from a human donor who was the organ donor for an intestinal transplant.

This chain connects TRBV4-1 to TRBJ2-7; 10 bases match TRBD2. V shed 6 bases and J 4 bases; nucleotides not matched to a gene: 9. Germline CDR1 is MGHRA and CDR2 is YSYEKL. This CDR3 region has 15 residues. The CDR3 is CASSPERGGKYEQYF. CDR3 sequence (DNA): TGCGCCAGCAGTCCGGAGCGGGGGGGGAAATACGAGCAGTACTTC.

The genes are TRBV10-3 and TRBJ2-7; TRBD2 matches 8 bases. The CDR3 is 18 amino acids. Germline CDR1 is ENHRY and CDR2 is SYGVKD. J was trimmed by 0 bases and V by 2 bases; bases with no gene match: 12. CDR3 sequence reads: CAISERTSAGGGSYEQYF. The CDR3 coding sequence is TGTGCCATCAGTGAGAGAACTAGCGCGGGGGGCGGCTCCTACGAGCAGTACTTC.

J is TRBJ2-5 and V is TRBV6-1; tentatively, D is TRBD1 (5 bases). V was shortened by 4 bases and J by 1 base, with 13 bases between the two germline ends. The CDR3 has 15 amino acids. Germline assignment: CDR1 MNHNS and CDR2 SASEGT. The CDR3 DNA reads TGTGCCAGCAGTGGAATCACAGGCCTCCAAGAGACCCAGTACTTC. This gives the protein CASSGITGLQETQYF.

V is TRBV15 and J is TRBJ1-1; 10 positions match TRBD1. Germline-derived CDR1 and CDR2 are LNHNV and YYDKDF (reference sequence). V shed 4 bases, J shed 5 bases, and the junction held 4 bases outside the gene matches. The CDR3 contains 14 residues. The CDR3 DNA follows: TGTGCCACCAGCAAGGACAGGGGGAGGACTGAAGCTTTCTTT. Protein product: CATSKDRGRTEAFF.

The rearrangement uses TRBV14 and TRBJ2-1; 13 bases agree with TRBD2. CDR3 length: 18 residues. V shed 4 bases and J 0 bases; nucleotides not matched to a gene: 6. The germline gives CDR1 SGHDN, CDR2 FVKESK. CDR3 loop: CASSPNRLAGGSYNEQFF. The CDR3 nucleotides are TGTGCCAGCAGCCCAAATCGACTAGCGGGAGGCTCCTACAATGAGCAGTTCTTC.

This sequence joins TRBV6-5 and TRBJ1-1; 8 bases are a match to TRBD1. The CDR3 totals 15 residues. The germline V gene encodes CDR1 MNHEY and CDR2 SVGAGI. V lost 6 bases and J lost 5; bases outside the gene matches: 11. DNA for the CDR3: TGTGCCAGCAGGTCTGACAGGGGAGGGAGGACTGAAGCTTTCTTT. It codes for CASRSDRGGRTEAFF.

The chain uses TRBV25-1 and TRBJ2-7, with D maybe TRBD2 (5 bases). The CDR3 is 15 residues long. Between the trimmed V and J ends, which lost 3 bases and 3 bases, there was a span of 15 bases. From germline, CDR1 is MGHDK and CDR2 SYGVNS. The CDR3 sequence is CASSEDIGSGYEQYF. DNA for the CDR3: TGTGCCAGCAGTGAGGATATAGGGAGTGGCTACGAGCAGTACTTC.

CDR3 residues: CASSPRGLNYGYTF. CDR3 DNA: TGTGCCAGCAGCCCCAGGGGGCTCAACTATGGCTACACCTTC. The chain employs TRBV5-4 and TRBJ1-2; 8 nucleotides agree with TRBD1. CDR3 length: 14 amino acids. Germline CDR1 reads SGHNT; CDR2 reads YYREEE (reference sequence). V gave up 4 bases and J gave up 2 bases; unmatched junction bases: 4.

The CDR3 is CASSSIYGYTF. As DNA, the CDR3 is TGTGCCAGCAGCTCTATCTACGGCTACACCTTC. J is TRBJ1-2 and V is TRBV7-6; D remains unclear. Germline-derived CDR1 and CDR2 are SGHVS and FNYEAQ. Trimming removed 4 bases from V and 8 bases from J, with 8 bases in between. The CDR3 extends over 11 amino acids.

CDR3 in amino acids: CASRADRVPLNTEAFF. The CDR3 DNA is TGTGCCAGCAGGGCGGACAGGGTACCCTTGAACACTGAAGCTTTCTTT. The genes are TRBV13 and TRBJ1-1; 8 bases match TRBD1. The junction had 9 bases not matched to a gene; V was cut back by 6 bases and J by 0 bases. CDR1 and CDR2 (germline): PRHDT, FYEKMQ (reference sequence). This CDR3 comprises 16 residues.